The 24 T cell receptor beta chains below come from one sample, sequenced in a study of blood T cell repertoires in COVID-19. Some clones are missing from TCRdb's copy, which holds only in-frame ones; the method was immunoSEQ multiplex PCR. The table lists some 150,000 clones, approximately 85% of them singletons. Source material: peripheral blood. The source is a man aged 55 to 69 with COVID-19, enrolled during active disease.

The chain joins TRBV11-3 to TRBJ2-3; 9 nucleotides align to TRBD1. This CDR3 is 15 amino acids long. Germline V lookup: CDR1 SGHNT, CDR2 YENEEA. V was pared by 5 bases and J by 4 bases, with 7 bases of the junction left unmatched. CDR3 nucleotide sequence: TGTGCCAGCAGCCCGGGACAGGGATTGGCAGATACGCAGTATTTT. This codes for CASSPGQGLADTQYF.

This clone was counted a single time. This chain links TRBV7-8 with TRBJ1-2, with 9 bases aligning to TRBD1. With V trimmed by 4 bases and J by 5 bases, 8 bases remained unmatched. This CDR3 region has 15 residues. Germline-derived CDR1 and CDR2 are SGHVS and FQNEAQ. CDR3 protein: CASSSWDREPYGYTF. The DNA of the CDR3 is TGTGCCAGCAGCTCCTGGGACAGGGAGCCTTATGGCTACACCTTC. Filled out from reference TRBV7-8 and TRBJ1-2, the complete variable domain reads GAGVSQSPRYKVAKRGQDVALRCDPISGHVSLFWYQQALGQGPEFLTYFQNEAQLDKSGLPSDRFFAERPEGSVSTLKIQRTQQEDSAVYLCASSSWDREPYGYTFGSGTRLTVV.

The V call is TRBV30, the J call TRBJ2-4, with 9 bases aligning to TRBD2. Trimming removed 3 bases from V and 9 bases from J; junction bases left unmatched: 12. From germline, CDR1 is GTSNPN and CDR2 SVGIG (reference sequence). The CDR3 spans 15 residues. The CDR3: CAWSSRAGGGIIQYF. As DNA, the CDR3 is TGTGCCTGGAGCAGTAGGGCGGGAGGGGGAATCATTCAGTACTTC.

The V and J genes are TRBV7-3 and TRBJ1-2; 9 positions match TRBD1. The CDR3 spans 13 residues. The V and J ends lost 1 base and 13 bases, in that order; junction bases with no gene match: 7. Germline CDR1 reads SGHTA; CDR2 reads FQGTGA. The CDR3, as DNA: TGTGCCAGCAGCTTAAAAGGGACAGGGTTGTTCACCTTC. It encodes CASSLKGTGLFTF. The full variable domain, rest sourced from reference TRBV7-3 and TRBJ1-2, is GAGVSQTPSNKVTEKGKYVELRCDPISGHTALYWYRQSLGQGPEFLIYFQGTGAADDSGLPNDRFFAVRPEGSVSTLKIQRTERGDSAVYLCASSLKGTGLFTFGSGTRLTVV.

The genes are TRBV13 and TRBJ2-7; D unclear. V lost 2 bases, J lost 2 bases, and 13 bases lay in between. This CDR3 has 15 amino acids. Germline loops: CDR1 PRHDT, CDR2 FYEKMQ (reference sequence). The CDR3 here is CASSLTSRKAYEQYF. The CDR3 coding sequence is TGTGCCAGCAGCTTAACGTCCAGGAAGGCCTACGAGCAGTACTTC.

This sequence joins TRBV6-1 and TRBJ2-2; 10 bases line up with TRBD2. Looked up from germline, CDR1 is MNHNS and CDR2 is SASEGT. The CDR3 covers 18 residues. V trimming: 3 bases; J trimming: 0 bases; junction bases outside the gene matches: 7. In DNA form, the CDR3 reads TGTGCCAGCAGTGAGTGGCTAGCGGGAGCGGCGAACACCGGGGAGCTGTTTTTT. Translation: CASSEWLAGAANTGELFF.

The chain employs TRBV20-1 and TRBJ2-7, with D unclear. CDR1 and CDR2 (germline): DFQATT, SNEGSKA (reference sequence). The CDR3 is 10 residues long. V shed 4 bases and J shed 4 bases, with 5 bases lying between them. CDR3 coding DNA: TGCAGTGCTACCAAATACGAGCAGTACTTC. Its protein is CSATKYEQYF.

J is TRBJ2-7 and V is TRBV5-5; weak D call: TRBD1 (5 bases). Germline values: CDR1 SGHKS, CDR2 YYEKEE (reference sequence). The V gene lost 4 bases and the J gene lost 3 bases, with 17 bases spanning the gap. CDR3 length: 15 amino acids. The CDR3 DNA reads TGTGCCAGCAGCCCCCCACAGGTTCCCAACTACGAGCAGTACTTC. It encodes CASSPPQVPNYEQYF.

The chain combines TRBV5-1 with TRBJ2-6; 8 nucleotides agree with TRBD1. Germline values: CDR1 SGHRS, CDR2 YFSETQ. Losses at the gene ends were 4 bases for V and 2 bases for J; bases not matched to a gene: 8. The CDR3 runs 17 residues. This CDR3 is CASSPGQGAPGANVLTF. The CDR3 nucleotides read TGCGCCAGCAGCCCCGGACAGGGCGCACCTGGGGCCAACGTCCTGACTTTC.

The V call is TRBV7-8, the J call TRBJ2-7, with D unclear. Trimming took 4 bases from V and 4 from J, leaving 14 bases between them. The germline V gene encodes CDR1 SGHVS and CDR2 FQNEAQ. CDR3 length equals 14 residues. CDR3 nucleotides: TGTGCCAGCAGCTCTCCCGAGGTCATGTACGAGCAGTACTTC. Residues: CASSSPEVMYEQYF.

The chain couples TRBV7-9 to TRBJ1-1, with D perhaps TRBD1 (6 bases). CDR1 and CDR2 from the germline V gene are SEHNR and FQNEAQ (reference sequence). CDR3 size: 13 residues. The V end lost 4 bases, the J end lost 5 bases, and 11 bases lay between the germline ends. CDR3 nucleotide sequence: TGTGCCAGCAGCTCCCTAGGGGGAACTGAAGCTTTCTTT. This gives the protein CASSSLGGTEAFF.

This clone was detected only a few times. This sequence joins TRBV12-5 and TRBJ2-5; a possible D gene is TRBD1 (6 bases). CDR3 size: 16 residues. Trimming left V 1 base short and J 1 base short, with 13 bases between. Germline loops: CDR1 LGHNT, CDR2 FRNRAP. The chain's CDR3 is CASGLALDRSQETQYF. CDR3 coding DNA: TGTGCTAGTGGTTTGGCCCTAGACAGGAGCCAAGAGACCCAGTACTTC.

The CDR3 loop reads CASQLGWGGTGELFF. The CDR3 DNA sequence: TGTGCCAGCCAGTTGGGATGGGGGGGCACCGGGGAGCTGTTTTTT. The chain is built from TRBV28 and TRBJ2-2, with 7 bases that match TRBD2. CDR1 and CDR2 from the germline V gene are MDHEN and SYDVKM. This CDR3 spans 15 amino acids. The trim removed 8 bases at V and 4 bases at J, leaving 10 bases unmatched.

J is TRBJ2-2 and V is TRBV12-5; tentatively, D is TRBD1 (6 bases). There are 15 residues in the CDR3. Germline CDR1 reads LGHNT; CDR2 reads FRNRAP. V lost 4 bases, J lost 6 bases, and 15 bases lay in between. The CDR3 nucleotides are TGTGCTAGTGGTTACAGGGCCACCGTAGCCGGGGAGCTGTTTTTT. This encodes CASGYRATVAGELFF.

V and J are TRBV15 and TRBJ1-1, with unresolved D. Trimming shortened V by 1 base and J by 4 bases, and 7 bases separated the two germline ends. The CDR3 consists of 13 residues. Germline V lookup: CDR1 LNHNV, CDR2 YYDKDF (reference sequence). CDR3 bases: TGTGCCACCAGCAGAGGGCCGGGCACTGAAGCTTTCTTT. Translation gives CATSRGPGTEAFF.

The J gene is TRBJ2-3, the V gene TRBV4-1; 10 bases match TRBD2. Trimming at V came to 1 base and at J to 0 bases, leaving 4 bases not matched to a gene. The germline V gene has CDR1 MGHRA and CDR2 YSYEKL. CDR3 size: 17 residues. The CDR3: CASSQGPSGSSTDTQYF. The CDR3 nucleotides read TGCGCCAGCAGCCAAGGACCTAGCGGGAGCAGCACAGATACGCAGTATTTT.

The J gene is TRBJ2-1, the V gene TRBV27; 7 bases are a match to TRBD2. The CDR3 is 15 residues long. V dropped 5 bases and J dropped 4; count of bases not matched to a gene: 8. The germline V gene has CDR1 MNHEY and CDR2 SMNVEV (reference sequence). In DNA, the CDR3 is TGTGCCAGCAGTCGGGGGGACCCCAGATACAATGAGCAGTTCTTC. Residues: CASSRGDPRYNEQFF.

This sequence joins TRBV5-4 and TRBJ1-3; unclear D gene. CDR1 and CDR2 from the germline V gene are SGHNT and YYREEE (reference sequence). The CDR3 loop spans 17 amino acids. The V end lost 2 bases, the J end lost 8 bases, and 23 bases lay between the germline ends. The CDR3 DNA follows: TGTGCCAGCAGCTTTCAGAGTGGCCCGGGCCTGCGGGACACCATATATTTT. This sequence encodes CASSFQSGPGLRDTIYF.

The chain combines TRBV19 with TRBJ1-1; no firm D call. Germline assignment: CDR1 LNHDA and CDR2 SQIVND (reference sequence). V shed 7 bases and J shed 0 bases, with 6 bases lying between them. CDR3 size: 12 residues. This chain's CDR3 is CASTQMNTEAFF. The CDR3 nucleotides read TGTGCCAGTACCCAGATGAACACTGAAGCTTTCTTT. The full variable domain, completed using reference TRBV19 and TRBJ1-1, is DGGITQSPKYLFRKEGQNVTLSCEQNLNHDAMYWYRQDPGQGLRLIYYSQIVNDFQKGDIAEGYSVSREKKESFPLTVTSAQKNPTAFYLCASTQMNTEAFFGQGTRLTVV.

J is TRBJ1-6 and V is TRBV7-8; perhaps TRBD1 as D (5 bases). The CDR3 spans 15 residues. Trimming shortened V by 5 bases and J by 4 bases, and 12 bases separated the two germline ends. From germline, CDR1 is SGHVS and CDR2 FQNEAQ. CDR3 sequence (DNA): TGTGCCAGCAGCCCGGACATCCAATATAATTCACCCCTCCACTTT. It yields the protein CASSPDIQYNSPLHF.

This chain joins TRBV7-9 and TRBJ1-4; D perhaps matches TRBD1 (5 bases). This CDR3 spans 14 amino acids. V was clipped by 5 bases and J by 6 bases, with 13 bases between them. Germline CDR1 reads SEHNR; CDR2 reads FQNEAQ (reference sequence). CDR3 loop: CASSPDSYYEKLFF. In DNA form, the CDR3 reads TGTGCCAGCAGCCCAGACAGCTACTATGAAAAACTGTTTTTT.

The J gene is TRBJ2-7, the V gene TRBV6-2 or TRBV6-3; possible D gene TRBD1, 6 bases. The germline V gene encodes CDR1 MNHEY and CDR2 SVGEGT. V was pared by 4 bases and J by 0 bases, with 13 bases between. The CDR3 consists of 15 residues. The CDR3 region has the DNA TGTGCCAGCAGTTCCAGGGGTCAACTCTCCTACGAGCAGTACTTC. Translated: CASSSRGQLSYEQYF.

The chain has TRBV4-3 and TRBJ1-2; no clear D. CDR3 length equals 14 residues. CDR1 LGHNA and CDR2 YSLEER come from the germline V gene. Trimming cost V 1 base and J 8 bases, with 14 bases left between them. The CDR3 spells CASSQGTRISGYTF. In DNA form, the CDR3 reads TGCGCCAGCAGCCAAGGGACTCGAATCAGCGGCTACACCTTC.

The J gene is TRBJ2-4, the V gene TRBV29-1; TRBD1 agrees at 8 bases. Germline V gives CDR1 SQVTM, CDR2 ANQGSEA. CDR3 length equals 10 residues. The trim removed 4 bases at V and 15 bases at J, leaving 5 bases unmatched. CDR3 amino acids: CSVADRAMYF. CDR3 nucleotides: TGCAGCGTTGCGGACAGGGCGATGTACTTC. The whole variable domain, remainder taken from reference TRBV29-1 and TRBJ2-4, is SAVISQKPSRDICQRGTSLTIQCQVDSQVTMMFWYRQQPGQSLTLIATANQGSEATYESGFVIDKFPISRPNLTFSTLTVSNMSPEDSSIYLCSVADRAMYFGAGTRLSVL.